The 7 T cell receptor beta chains below come from one sample, sequenced in a study of regulatory T cells in long-lasting Graves disease. This sample's time point: newly diagnosed GD, antithyroid drugs for less than 3 months. PBMC-derived RNA was used for the TCR library. Arm-PCR of CDR3 regions and iRepertoire HTBI primers were used to build TCR beta libraries. TCRdb used MiXCR to reprocess the multiplex PCR reads, holding one entry per CDR3 protein. The profile shows some 560,000 distinct CDR3 sequences, roughly 15% of them singletons. A further study also used this sample, focusing on T cells in Graves' hyperthyroidism and ophthalmopathy.

The sample in question was peripheral blood mononuclear cells (PBMCs), obtained at new diagnosis, from a patient treated with antithyroid drugs. These receptors all come from a woman aged 35-65 years with Graves disease.

At least ten counts were recorded for this clonotype. The chain employs TRBV20-1 and TRBJ2-2, with 7 bases identical to TRBD1. Germline V lookup: CDR1 DFQATT, CDR2 SNEGSKA (reference sequence). V was clipped by 5 bases and J by 1 base; unmatched bases: 4. This CDR3 has 14 amino acids. CDR3 bases: TGCAGTGCTTCGACAGGGAGGAACACCGGGGAGCTGTTTTTT. This translates into CSASTGRNTGELFF.

This clonotype occurred many times. This chain joins TRBV7-3 and TRBJ2-1; TRBD2 matches at 8 bases. This CDR3 comprises 16 residues. Germline V gene data show CDR1 as SGHTA and CDR2 as FQGTGA. Losses at the gene ends were 3 bases for V and 5 bases for J; bases not matched to a gene: 9. The CDR3 DNA sequence: TGTGCCAGCAGCTTCCTAGGACTAGCCTCTCACAATGAGCAGTTCTTC. Protein product: CASSFLGLASHNEQFF.

This clonotype has a count of ten or more. V and J are TRBV19 and TRBJ1-1; D call uncertain. This CDR3 spans 14 amino acids. Germline CDR1 LNHDA, CDR2 SQIVND (reference sequence). The germline V and J ends were trimmed by 3 bases and 1 base, with 9 bases remaining between them. The CDR3 DNA reads TGTGCCAGTAGTATTCGGGCACCGAACACTGAAGCTTTCTTT. It codes for CASSIRAPNTEAFF.

This clonotype was seen repeatedly, ten times or more. Lacking the conserved final phenylalanine or tryptophan, this CDR3 likely reflects a read error. The DNA is omitted, as the CDR3 cannot be located on it reliably, and the CDR3 follows TCRdb's listing. The rearrangement links TRBV2 to TRBJ2-1; the table's D call, TRBD2, has no DNA check behind it. CDR1 is SNHLY and CDR2 is FYNNEI in the germline V gene. The CDR3 totals 16 residues, both ends included. This CDR3 is CASRHTLAVITMSSSS.

The CDR3 DNA follows: TGTGCCTGGCGGCGCCCTCAGGCCCTCCACTTT. This gives the protein CAWRRPQALHF. J is TRBJ1-6 and V is TRBV30; the D is unclear. V shed 5 bases and J shed 14 bases, with 13 bases lying between them. Germline V gene sequence: CDR1 GTSNPN, CDR2 SVGIG (reference sequence). This CDR3 comprises 11 residues.

This clonotype was observed a handful of times. The V call is TRBV6-5, the J call TRBJ1-5; the D gene is possibly TRBD1 (6 bases). Trimming stripped 0 bases from V and 8 bases from J, with 14 bases between. The CDR3 totals 15 residues. Germline-derived CDR1 and CDR2 are MNHEY and SVGAGI. CDR3 bases: TGTGCCAGCAGTTACTCAAGGCTGGGGGGCAAGCCCCAGCATTTT. Translation gives CASSYSRLGGKPQHF.

Notes on this clonotype: Being one base from a much bigger clone, this may be a read error. The rearrangement uses TRBV5-1 and TRBJ1-1; TRBD1 aligns across 9 bases. The germline V gene has CDR1 SGHRS and CDR2 YFSETQ. Trimming took 0 bases from V and 6 from J; bases not matched to a gene: 6. The length of the CDR3 is 15 residues. DNA of the CDR3: TGCGCCAGCAGCTTGGGTACAGGGGGCCCCTCTGAAGCTTTCTTT. It codes for CASSLGTGGPSEAFF.